The 18 T cell receptor beta chains below all came from one sample that was sequenced in a study of T cell responses to AZD1222 COVID-19 vaccine. The method was immunoSEQ multiplex PCR; TCRdb's version includes in-frame clones alone and lacks a portion of them. The table lists more than 95,000 clones, less than 95% of them singletons. The sample here was peripheral blood, taken on day 0 of AZD1222 vaccination. These receptors came from an adult in good health.

V usage is TRBV5-4 and J usage is TRBJ1-6; 7 bases line up with TRBD1. Per the germline V gene, CDR1 is SGHNT and CDR2 is YYREEE (reference sequence). V was pared by 3 bases and J by 14 bases, with 8 bases of the junction left unmatched. This CDR3 is 13 amino acids long. The CDR3 region is CASSSAGGTTLHF. Here the CDR3 DNA reads TGTGCCAGCAGCTCAGCAGGGGGGACAACCCTCCACTTT.

Concerning this clone: One junction end does not reproduce the germline sequence, and a read error may be involved. J is TRBJ1-6 and V is TRBV5-6, with 7 positions matching TRBD1. From germline, CDR1 is SGHDT and CDR2 YYEEEE. CDR3 size: 14 residues. CDR3 sequence (DNA): TGTGCCAGCAGTTTGGGACAGTTTAATTCACCCCTCCACTTT. It encodes CASSLGQFNSPLHF. Filled out from reference TRBV5-6 and TRBJ1-6, the complete variable domain reads DAGVTQSPTHLIKTRGQQVTLRCSPKSGHDTVSWYQQALGQGPQFIFQYYEEEERQRGNFPDRFSGHQFPNYSSELNVNALLLGDSALYLCASSLGQFNSPLHFGNGTRLTVT.

The genes are TRBV19 and TRBJ2-1; D not certain. The V end lost 6 bases, the J end lost 6 bases, and 12 bases lay between the germline ends. CDR1 is LNHDA and CDR2 is SQIVND in the germline V gene (reference sequence). The CDR3 totals 13 residues. For the CDR3, the DNA is TGTGCCAGTAGGCCCCCCGGGTTCAATGAGCAGTTCTTC. This encodes CASRPPGFNEQFF.

This clone is deemed medium-sized. The J gene is TRBJ1-6, the V gene TRBV10-2, with 7 bases aligning to TRBD1. The CDR3 contains 16 residues. CDR1 is WSHSY and CDR2 is SAAADI in the germline V gene. The ends lost 3 bases at V and 9 bases at J; junction bases unmatched: 11. Here the CDR3 DNA reads TGCGCCAGCAGTGACCCCCGACAGGGAATAGGTTCACCCCTCCACTTT. Translating it yields CASSDPRQGIGSPLHF.

This CDR3 is CASSVRDMQPQHF. CDR3 nucleotide sequence: TGTGCCAGCAGTGTTCGGGATATGCAGCCCCAGCATTTT. The gene calls are TRBV2 and TRBJ1-5; D uncertain. V lost 4 bases and J lost 7, with 11 bases in between. The CDR3 loop spans 13 amino acids. Germline-derived CDR1 and CDR2 are SNHLY and FYNNEI.

V gene TRBV5-1 combines with J gene TRBJ2-1; 9 bases map to TRBD1. The trim removed 3 bases at V and 5 bases at J, leaving 3 bases unmatched. The V gene's germline CDR1 is SGHRS and CDR2 YFSETQ. This CDR3 has 14 residues. CDR3 sequence: CASSSGTGNNEQFF. The CDR3 DNA reads TGCGCCAGCAGCTCCGGGACAGGGAACAATGAGCAGTTCTTC.

The chain has TRBV28 and TRBJ1-6, with TRBD1 matching over 7 bases. The CDR3 is made up of 14 amino acids. Germline CDR1 and CDR2: MDHEN and SYDVKM. The V segment lost 6 bases and the J segment 4 bases; nucleotides outside the gene matches: 3. CDR3 sequence: CASSSRGYNSPLHF. CDR3 DNA: TGTGCCAGCAGCTCCAGGGGGTATAATTCACCCCTCCACTTT.

The J gene is TRBJ2-3, the V gene TRBV2; 12 nucleotides match TRBD2. Germline CDR1 reads SNHLY; CDR2 reads FYNNEI. V shed 4 bases and J 7 bases; nucleotides not matched to a gene: 6. The CDR3 spans 15 residues. The CDR3 DNA sequence: TGTGCCAGCAGTGCGGAGCTAGCGGGGGGGCATACGCAGTATTTT. It encodes CASSAELAGGHTQYF.

The rearrangement links TRBV28 to TRBJ1-1; no clear D. This CDR3 is built from 11 residues. Germline CDR1 and CDR2: MDHEN and SYDVKM. Trimming took off 9 bases at V and 4 bases at J, with 9 bases between the two ends. The CDR3 nucleotides read TGTGCCAGTACCCTAGGCACTGAAGCTTTCTTT. Encoded protein: CASTLGTEAFF. The full variable domain, with the rest looked up from reference TRBV28 and TRBJ1-1, is DVKVTQSSRYLVKRTGEKVFLECVQDMDHENMFWYRQDPGLGLRLIYFSYDVKMKEKGDIPEGYSVSREKKERFSLILESASTNQTSMYLCASTLGTEAFFGQGTRLTVV.

This sequence joins TRBV4-1 and TRBJ2-3; D gene uncertain. The CDR3 totals 13 residues. Germline CDR1 reads MGHRA; CDR2 reads YSYEKL. Trimming took off 4 bases at V and 3 bases at J, with 8 bases between the two ends. The CDR3 DNA sequence: TGCGCCAGCAGCCCCACCGTTACAGATACGCAGTATTTT. It is translated as CASSPTVTDTQYF.

The chain carries TRBV18 and TRBJ2-1, with D perhaps matching TRBD2 (7 bases). Germline-derived CDR1 and CDR2 are KGHSH and LQKENI. CDR3 length: 18 amino acids. V lost 3 bases, J lost 5 bases, and 23 bases lay in between. The CDR3 sequence is CASSPPVGGGAVDNEQFF. The CDR3 coding sequence is TGTGCCAGCTCACCCCCCGTGGGAGGGGGGGCCGTTGACAATGAGCAGTTCTTC.

This chain links TRBV5-1 with TRBJ2-1, with a weak D call TRBD2 (5 bases). Deletions cut 4 bases from V and 10 bases from J, with 15 bases between. The germline CDR1 and CDR2 sequences are SGHRS and YFSETQ. The CDR3 runs 13 residues. The CDR3 loop reads CASSPLPGGEQFF. CDR3 in DNA: TGCGCCAGCAGCCCCCTGCCTGGCGGGGAGCAGTTCTTC.

This chain joins TRBV7-2 and TRBJ2-7; D possibly corresponds to TRBD2 (6 bases). Germline loops: CDR1 SGHTA, CDR2 FQGNSA. Trimming pared 3 bases from V and 3 bases from J, leaving 12 bases between. The CDR3 loop spans 14 amino acids. CDR3 residues: CASSLALGGYEQYF. As DNA, the CDR3 is TGTGCCAGCAGCTTGGCTCTCGGGGGCTACGAGCAGTACTTC.

The chain is built from TRBV5-1 and TRBJ1-3; D is unresolved. This CDR3 is built from 15 residues. Germline values: CDR1 SGHRS, CDR2 YFSETQ. Trimming pared 6 bases from V and 0 bases from J, leaving 13 bases between. The CDR3 spells CASTDVTDSGNTIYF. CDR3 coding DNA: TGCGCCAGCACGGACGTAACGGACTCTGGAAACACCATATATTTT.

The chain couples TRBV7-3 to TRBJ1-1; maybe TRBD1 (5 bases). The CDR3 loop spans 13 amino acids. The V gene's germline CDR1 is SGHTA and CDR2 FQGTGA. V was shortened by 5 bases and J by 4 bases, with 11 bases between the two germline ends. The CDR3 sequence: CASSPGGVTEAFF. CDR3 DNA sequence: TGTGCCAGCAGCCCCGGGGGGGTCACTGAAGCTTTCTTT.

The table lists this clone with a count of one. The rearrangement uses TRBV30 and TRBJ1-1; the D is unclear. CDR3 length: 11 amino acids. Trimming removed 3 bases at V and 7 bases at J, with 9 bases between. The germline gives CDR1 GTSNPN, CDR2 SVGIG (reference sequence). The CDR3 DNA reads as TGTGCCTGGAGCCCCCTTGGTGAAGCTTTCTTT. It specifies CAWSPLGEAFF. The variable domain in full, completed from reference TRBV30 and TRBJ1-1, reads SQTIHQWPATLVQPVGSPLSLECTVEGTSNPNLYWYRQAAGRGLQLLFYSVGIGQISSEVPQNLSASRPQDRQFILSSKKLLLSDSGFYLCAWSPLGEAFFGQGTRLTVV.

This chain joins TRBV30 and TRBJ1-2; D gene ambiguous. The V and J ends lost 2 bases and 4 bases respectively, with 8 bases between them. The CDR3 has 12 amino acids. Germline-derived CDR1 and CDR2 are GTSNPN and SVGIG (reference sequence). The CDR3 sequence: CAWSPGSYGYTF. CDR3 nucleotide sequence: TGTGCCTGGAGTCCGGGGTCCTATGGCTACACCTTC.

This clone turned up a few times. The gene calls are TRBV6-5 and TRBJ1-5; a possible D gene is TRBD1 (5 bases). This CDR3 has 15 amino acids. V lost 8 bases to trimming and J lost 1 base, with 15 bases between them. The germline V gene has CDR1 MNHEY and CDR2 SVGAGI. The CDR3 spells CASSRDPQSNQPQHF. DNA for the CDR3: TGTGCCAGCTCCCGGGACCCGCAAAGCAATCAGCCCCAGCATTTT.